This T cell receptor beta chain is from a study of T cell repertoires in cytomegalovirus infection. TCRdb recomputed calls from the reads with MiXCR, one row per CDR3 protein. This table holds 630,000 or so distinct CDR3 sequences, 20% to 30% found once. Germline assignment: CDR1 MDHEN and CDR2 SYDVKM. The CDR3 has 16 amino acids. V dropped 4 bases and J dropped 0 bases, with 13 bases sitting between them. The source of this sequence is a human donor in good health (CMV status not recorded). Some clones in this sample may be carry-over from other donors' samples. Source material: CD8+ T cells from PBMCs. This rearrangement joins TRBV28 to TRBJ2-1; D not certain. CDR3 amino acids: CASSSLAEDSYNEQFF. The CDR3 nucleotides are TGTGCCAGCAGTTCTCTGGCCGAGGACTCCTACAATGAGCAGTTCTTC.